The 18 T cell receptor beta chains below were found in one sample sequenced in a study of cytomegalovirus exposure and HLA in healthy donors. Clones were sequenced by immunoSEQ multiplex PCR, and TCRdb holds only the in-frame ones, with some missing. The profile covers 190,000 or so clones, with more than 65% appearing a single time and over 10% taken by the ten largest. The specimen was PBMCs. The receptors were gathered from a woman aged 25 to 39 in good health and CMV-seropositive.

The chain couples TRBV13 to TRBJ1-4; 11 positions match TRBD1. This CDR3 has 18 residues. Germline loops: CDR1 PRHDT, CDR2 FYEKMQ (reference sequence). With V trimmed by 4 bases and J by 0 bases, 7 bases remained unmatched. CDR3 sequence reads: CASSSRTGGLSTNEKLFF. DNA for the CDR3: TGTGCCAGCAGCTCAAGGACAGGGGGCCTATCAACTAATGAAAAACTGTTTTTT.

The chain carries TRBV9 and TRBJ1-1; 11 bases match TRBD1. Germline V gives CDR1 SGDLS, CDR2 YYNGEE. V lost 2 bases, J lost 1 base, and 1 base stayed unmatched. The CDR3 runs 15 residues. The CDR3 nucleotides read TGTGCCAGCAGCGTGGGGACAGGGGGGAACACTGAAGCTTTCTTT. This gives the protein CASSVGTGGNTEAFF.

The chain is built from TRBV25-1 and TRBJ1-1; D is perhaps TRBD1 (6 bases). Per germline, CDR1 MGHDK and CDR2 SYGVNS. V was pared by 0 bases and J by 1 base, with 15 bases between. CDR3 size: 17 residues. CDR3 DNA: TGTGCCAGCAGTGAATACAGTGGAGGGGGGGCGAACACTGAAGCTTTCTTT. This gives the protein CASSEYSGGGANTEAFF.

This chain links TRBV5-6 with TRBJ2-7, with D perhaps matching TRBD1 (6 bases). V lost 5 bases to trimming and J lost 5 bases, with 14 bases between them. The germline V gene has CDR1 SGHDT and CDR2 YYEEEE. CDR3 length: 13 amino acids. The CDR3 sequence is CASSNQGSHEQYF. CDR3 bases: TGTGCCAGCAGTAACCAGGGGTCCCACGAGCAGTACTTC.

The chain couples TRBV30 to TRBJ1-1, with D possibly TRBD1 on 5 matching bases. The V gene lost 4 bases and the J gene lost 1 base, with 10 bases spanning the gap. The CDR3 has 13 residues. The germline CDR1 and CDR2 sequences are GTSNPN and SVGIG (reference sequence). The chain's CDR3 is CAWKGQPNTEAFF. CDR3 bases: TGTGCCTGGAAAGGACAACCGAACACTGAAGCTTTCTTT.

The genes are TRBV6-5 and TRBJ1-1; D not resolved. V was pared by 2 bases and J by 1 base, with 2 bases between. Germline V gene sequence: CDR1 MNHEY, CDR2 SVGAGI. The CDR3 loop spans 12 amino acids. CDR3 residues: CASSYRNTEAFF. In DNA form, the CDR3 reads TGTGCCAGCAGTTACCGGAACACTGAAGCTTTCTTT.

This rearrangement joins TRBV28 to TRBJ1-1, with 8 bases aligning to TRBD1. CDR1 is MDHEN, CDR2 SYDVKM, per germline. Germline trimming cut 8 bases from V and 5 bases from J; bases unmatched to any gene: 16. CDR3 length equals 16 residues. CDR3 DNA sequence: TGTGCCAGCCCTAGTTCTCCAGGGGGCGCCCGGACTGAAGCTTTCTTT. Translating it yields CASPSSPGGARTEAFF.

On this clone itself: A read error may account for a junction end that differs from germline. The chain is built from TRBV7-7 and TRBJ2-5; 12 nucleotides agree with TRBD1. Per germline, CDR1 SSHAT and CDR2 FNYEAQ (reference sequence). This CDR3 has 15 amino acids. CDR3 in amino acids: CASSPSGTGGETQYF. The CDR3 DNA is TGTGCTAGCAGCCCTAGTGGGACAGGGGGCGAGACCCAGTACTTC.

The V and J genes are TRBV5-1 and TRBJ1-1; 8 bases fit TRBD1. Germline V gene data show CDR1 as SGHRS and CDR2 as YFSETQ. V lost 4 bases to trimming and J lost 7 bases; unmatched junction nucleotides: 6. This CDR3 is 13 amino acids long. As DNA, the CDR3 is TGCGCCAGCAGCGCGGGACAGGTCGTTGAAGCTTTCTTT. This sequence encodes CASSAGQVVEAFF.

The CDR3 loop is CAWRSNSGANVLTF. For the CDR3, the DNA is TGTGCCTGGAGATCTAACTCTGGGGCCAACGTCCTGACTTTC. The genes are TRBV30 and TRBJ2-6; D ambiguous. Per the germline V gene, CDR1 is GTSNPN and CDR2 is SVGIG (reference sequence). The V and J ends lost 3 bases and 0 bases respectively, with 6 bases between them. This CDR3 is 14 amino acids long.

The CDR3 protein is CASTPLRGYSEQFF. The CDR3 DNA reads as TGTGCCAGCACTCCGCTACGGGGGTATAGTGAGCAGTTCTTC. This chain uses TRBV6-1 with TRBJ2-1, with D perhaps matching TRBD2 (6 bases). The V end was cut by 7 bases, the J end by 9 bases, with 19 bases between. Germline V CDR1 and CDR2: MNHNS, SASEGT. There are 14 residues in the CDR3.

CDR3 in DNA: TGTGCCAGCAGCCAAGATAGGGACAGGGAAGGAGAACAGCCCCAGCATTTT. This encodes CASSQDRDREGEQPQHF. The chain is built from TRBV21-1 and TRBJ1-5; TRBD1, the table's D call, was not compared with the DNA. TRBV21-1 is a documented pseudogene. This CDR3 spans 17 amino acids.

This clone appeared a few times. The CDR3 sequence: CASAGFYEQYF. The CDR3 DNA reads as TGTGCCAGCGCAGGATTCTACGAGCAGTACTTC. The J gene is TRBJ2-7, the V gene TRBV7-9; D is unresolved. Trimming shortened V by 8 bases and J by 3 bases, and 8 bases separated the two germline ends. Germline V CDR1 and CDR2: SEHNR, FQNEAQ (reference sequence). The CDR3 runs to 11 residues.

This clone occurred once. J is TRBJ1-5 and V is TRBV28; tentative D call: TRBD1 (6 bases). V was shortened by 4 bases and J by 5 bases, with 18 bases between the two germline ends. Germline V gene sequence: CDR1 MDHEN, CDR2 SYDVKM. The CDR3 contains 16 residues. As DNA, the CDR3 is TGTGCCAGCAGTTCTGGGGCGACAGGAGGAGATCAGCCCCAGCATTTT. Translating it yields CASSSGATGGDQPQHF.

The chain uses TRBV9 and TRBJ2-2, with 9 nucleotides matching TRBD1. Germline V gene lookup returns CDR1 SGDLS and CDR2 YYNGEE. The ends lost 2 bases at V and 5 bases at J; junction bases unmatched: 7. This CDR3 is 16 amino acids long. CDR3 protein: CASSVGDRVTTGELFF. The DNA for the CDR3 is TGTGCCAGCAGCGTTGGGGACAGGGTGACGACCGGGGAGCTGTTTTTT.

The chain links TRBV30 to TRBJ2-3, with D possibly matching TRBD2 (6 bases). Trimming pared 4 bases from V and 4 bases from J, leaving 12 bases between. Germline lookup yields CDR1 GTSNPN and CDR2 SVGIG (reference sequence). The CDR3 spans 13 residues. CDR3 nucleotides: TGTGCCTGGACGGCGGGACCACCAGATACGCAGTATTTT. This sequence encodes CAWTAGPPDTQYF.

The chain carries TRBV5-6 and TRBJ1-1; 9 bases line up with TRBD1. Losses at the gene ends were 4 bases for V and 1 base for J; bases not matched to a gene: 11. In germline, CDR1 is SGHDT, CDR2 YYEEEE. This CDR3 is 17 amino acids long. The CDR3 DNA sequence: TGTGCCAGCAGCATAGACAGGGGGTCCTATAAGAACACTGAAGCTTTCTTT. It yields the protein CASSIDRGSYKNTEAFF. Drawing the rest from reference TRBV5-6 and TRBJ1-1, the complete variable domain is DAGVTQSPTHLIKTRGQQVTLRCSPKSGHDTVSWYQQALGQGPQFIFQYYEEEERQRGNFPDRFSGHQFPNYSSELNVNALLLGDSALYLCASSIDRGSYKNTEAFFGQGTRLTVV.

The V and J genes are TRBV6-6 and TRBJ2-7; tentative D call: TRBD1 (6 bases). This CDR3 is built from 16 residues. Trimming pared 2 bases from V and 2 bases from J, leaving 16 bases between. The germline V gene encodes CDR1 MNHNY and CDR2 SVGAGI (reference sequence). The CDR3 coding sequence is TGTGCCAGCAGTTACGGGGGCTCTATGGAACCCTACGAGCAGTACTTC. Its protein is CASSYGGSMEPYEQYF.